This TCR beta chain was sequenced in a study of OX40 agonist ivuxolimab in advanced cancers. TCRdb's copy holds only in-frame clones and misses some; the assay was immunoSEQ multiplex PCR. The data hold 68,000 or so clones, with about nine tenths observed a single time. The CDR3 runs to 12 residues. In germline, CDR1 is MNHEY, CDR2 SVGAGI. V dropped 7 bases and J dropped 2 bases, with 8 bases sitting between them. This clone was counted only a few times. The V gene is TRBV6-5, the J gene TRBJ1-2; D perhaps matches TRBD1 (5 bases). The sequence came from an adult with an advanced solid tumor such as melanoma, head and neck, liver or kidney cancer. The source was CD4+ or CD8+ T cells sorted from blood, collected in a trial of the OX40 agonist ivuxolimab. In nucleotides, the CDR3 is TGTGCCAGCAAACAGGCCAACTATGGCTACACCTTC. This translates into CASKQANYGYTF.